This paragraph covers one TCR beta chain sequence. It has no known antigen specificity. Nothing much larger sits one base from this clone, and base qualities are not available. This record belongs to a study of T cells after yellow fever vaccination (dated by TCRdb to the late 2010s). Study-wide context: The SMART-Seq v4 Ultra Low Input RNA kit was used to prepare libraries from fractions with low cell numbers. To follow T-cell clones before and after both primary and booster YFV17D yellow fever vaccination, bulk TCR alpha and beta repertoires underwent longitudinal sequencing. The cohort comprised two healthy male donors, one aged 18 to 30 and one aged 30 to 40 years. Bulk PBMC replicates and cell subsets were isolated from blood drawn at multiple timepoints before and after both primary and secondary immunization.

The sample's treatment or condition, from its label and the paper: live attenuated yellow fever vaccine strain. At each blood-draw timepoint, two biological replicates of bulk PBMCs were collected. PBMCs were isolated from peripheral blood using a standard Ficoll-Paque protocol. RNA was extracted with TriZol from bulk PBMCs, CD4 and CD8 fractions, and dextramer-positive and dextramer-negative fractions. For this chain, trimming is 6 bases at the V end and 0 bases at the J end, and the number of junction bases without a gene match is 3. Including the terminal cysteine and phenylalanine, the CDR3 comprises 14 residues. Solely the CDR3 DNA is kept, with 42 bases framed from the first base. According to the germline V gene, CDR1 reads SGHDT and CDR2 reads YYEEEE. Broad study findings and their caveats: A small fraction of clonotypes appeared in both the CD4 and CD8 compartments, likely as a result of convergent recombination. The secondary T-cell response was weaker than the primary response but faster, peaking on day 5 instead of day 15. After the booster, most clones that had expanded after primary vaccination were detected again (approximately 97% of CD4 and roughly nine tenths of CD8), suggesting broad maintenance of memory. Only a couple of donors were included in the study, so the extent to which the findings can be generalized is limited. Because abundant contaminating clonotypes from the bulk population could be contained in FACS-sorted repertoires, computational filtering was required.

Synthesis of TCR cDNA relied on 5'RACE template switching, a step that introduced a universal primer site along with unique molecular identifiers. Priming for cDNA synthesis came from both the TCR alpha and TCR beta constant segments. Two PCR steps were used to amplify libraries, with sample barcodes and sequencing adapters being added in the second step. Libraries were sequenced on Illumina HiSeq 2500 (2x100 bp) or NovaSeq (2x150 bp). Regarding the original processing steps: MIGEC handled demultiplexing of reads and collapsing into UMI consensus sequences, while MiXCR performed V(D)J alignment. Vaccine-responding clonotypes were defined with edgeR using replicate PBMC samples, requiring FDR below 0.01 and a log2 fold change above 5 up to day 15. CD4 or CD8 identity was assigned to each bulk clonotype according to whether the clonotype was present at higher abundance in the sequenced CD4 repertoire or the sequenced CD8 repertoire. The public reads were reanalyzed by TCRdb: fastp trimming at Q25, MiXCR alignment, in-frame beta chains only. For every CDR3 protein sequence, its rows merge into one entry that carries the most common genes and DNA. These V and J calls originate from TCRdb's pipeline instead of the authors' own analysis. This sample gives roughly 340,000 distinct CDR3 sequences in total; roughly 8.7% of them show up just once. Approximately 18% of the sample belongs to the ten largest clones.

This material consisted of PBMCs, taken on the day of the first yellow fever vaccination. The V and J segments used are TRBV5-6 and TRBJ2-3; 8 bases in the middle match TRBD1. The receptor was derived from a young man who received the YFV17D yellow fever vaccine. The CDR3 loop reads CASNTGGSTDTQYF. The sequenced DNA: TGTGCCAGCAATACAGGGGGAAGCACAGATACGCAGTATTTT.